This T cell receptor (beta chain) originates from a study of blood T cell repertoires in COVID-19 (dated by TCRdb to about 2020). With regard to the full study: Samples covering the acute and convalescent phases of COVID-19 were provided by collaborators in the United States, Italy and Spain. The dataset comprised deeply sampled blood TCRbeta repertoires from subjects exposed to, actively infected with, or recovered from COVID-19. The material from the prospective study consisted of cDNA or gDNA derived from T cells, B-cell-depleted T cells, or PBMCs. The samples were drawn from two sources: the first 160 participants of the ongoing ImmuneRACE study, and about 1,300 subjects contributed by 6 global collaborators. Where HLA class I and class II types were available, the types were taken from metadata supplied by the sample provider, not from assay-based typing. A freely available public database, intended as a resource for researchers studying the immune response to SARS-CoV-2, is where the repertoires were released. Sample metadata almost always included a de-identified subject ID, COVID-19 status, age in years and sex. Overall study results and their limits: The quantity of clinical and demographic metadata differed by source and by participant and was supplied without curation.

TCRbeta CDR3 regions were amplified from genomic DNA using the immunoSEQ Assay, a bias-controlled multiplex PCR. Concerning the study's data processing: The number of nucleated cells in each sample was estimated from the amplification of reference gene primers within the assay. To quantify the absolute abundance of each unique TCRbeta CDR3 rearrangement, sequence reads were collapsed and filtered. Productive Simpson clonality was computed per sample as the square root of Simpson's diversity index over productive rearrangements. The immuneACCESS repertoire file appears here via TCRdb, limited to in-frame rearrangements. These files lack a portion of the clones; in checked studies, under half of the deficit traces to unresolved V genes, and the cause of the others is not known. The V and J calls and the clone size are those of that table, but D and trimming were determined from the DNA. This sample has approximately 270,000 clones in its table, and approximately 90% of those were observed once. Less than 2% of the sample is taken by the ten largest.

The germline V gene (reference sequence) gives CDR1 as SEHNR and CDR2 as FQNEAQ. Trimming takes 4 bases from V and 2 bases from J, and the germline ends sit 11 bases apart. The CDR3 holds 15 amino acids from the cysteine to the phenylalanine. Just CDR3 DNA is preserved here, 45 bases in frame from base 1. Participants in the prospective study were enrolled through a virtual design, were aged roughly 18 to 90 years, and lived in approximately 25 United States geographic areas. In the prospective study, participants were assigned to cohorts based on the clinical history participants reported in a screening survey and a study questionnaire. Recovered participants in ImmuneRACE Cohort 3 were defined as having two consecutive negative NP/OP PCR tests, clearance from a healthcare professional, or resolution of symptoms. In the prospective study, whole blood, serum and a nasopharyngeal or oropharyngeal swab were collected from each participant by mobile phlebotomists. Prospective study participants could optionally give additional blood draws and questionnaires over an approximately two-month period. Before DNA extraction, prospective study blood samples were shipped either frozen or at room temperature.

This clone was detected only a few times. The target of this receptor is not known. The record has no base qualities; no much larger clone is one base away. The sequence came from a middle-aged man who had recovered from COVID-19. The specimen was PBMCs or T cells enriched from blood (not recorded which). In this chain, TRBV7-9 is recombined with TRBJ1-4, and TRBD1 may be the D gene, going by 5 matching bases. The CDR3 region has the sequence CASSSAGGTNEKLFF. The nucleotide sequence is given as TGTGCCAGCAGCTCTGCGGGGGGGACTAATGAAAAACTGTTTTTT.